Below are 9 T cell receptor beta chains sequenced from a single sample in a study of CD8 T cells in ankylosing spondylitis. TCRdb passed the 5' RACE reads through MiXCR, listing each CDR3 protein once. The data contain a few hundred thousand distinct CDR3 sequences, under 20% of them singletons. The sequenced sample was blood, either unsorted or a sorted T cell fraction (not recorded which). The receptors come from a male donor with ankylosing spondylitis or in good health (not recorded which).

The chain uses TRBV20-1 and TRBJ2-7; possible D gene TRBD1, 6 bases. Looked up from germline, CDR1 is DFQATT and CDR2 is SNEGSKA (reference sequence). The CDR3 has 15 residues. The V end lost 1 base, the J end lost 2 bases, and 15 bases lay between the germline ends. The CDR3 DNA follows: TGCAGTGCTAGAGCCTGGGGGCGCCCCGCCTACGAGCAGTACTTC. Its protein is CSARAWGRPAYEQYF.

The chain carries TRBV27 and TRBJ2-1, with 11 bases aligning to TRBD2. This CDR3 spans 15 amino acids. The trim removed 7 bases at V and 4 bases at J, leaving 6 bases unmatched. The germline V gene encodes CDR1 MNHEY and CDR2 SMNVEV (reference sequence). CDR3 sequence reads: CASNAGTSGYNEQFF. CDR3 nucleotides: TGTGCCAGCAACGCCGGGACTAGCGGATACAATGAGCAGTTCTTC.

This clonotype showed up just a few times. The chain couples TRBV5-1 to TRBJ2-6; D is uncertain. This CDR3 region has 15 residues. Germline V lookup: CDR1 SGHRS, CDR2 YFSETQ. Trimming shortened V by 5 bases and J by 1 base, and 10 bases separated the two germline ends. The chain's CDR3 is CASSAAFSGANVLTF. The CDR3 nucleotides are TGCGCCAGCAGTGCCGCCTTTTCTGGGGCCAACGTCCTGACTTTC.

Concerning this clonotype: The DNA is omitted, as the CDR3 cannot be located on it reliably, and the CDR3 follows TCRdb's listing. The chain uses TRBV12-2 and TRBJ1-3; the D call in the table, TRBD1, was not verified against the DNA. TRBV12-2 has pseudogene status. Inclusive of both ends, the CDR3 amounts to 17 amino acids. The CDR3 is CASRYKLQVGSGNTIYF.

This clonotype was picked up many times. The rearrangement joins TRBV15 to TRBJ2-5; a possible D gene is TRBD2 (6 bases). The V end was cut by 1 base, the J end by 5 bases, with 11 bases between. Germline V gene sequence: CDR1 LNHNV, CDR2 YYDKDF (reference sequence). The CDR3 is 14 residues long. The CDR3 loop is CATSRVGGAETQYF. As DNA, the CDR3 is TGTGCCACCAGCAGAGTAGGAGGGGCGGAGACCCAGTACTTC. The whole variable domain, remainder taken from reference TRBV15 and TRBJ2-5, is DAMVIQNPRYQVTQFGKPVTLSCSQTLNHNVMYWYQQKSSQAPKLLFHYYDKDFNNEADTPDNFQSRRPNTSFCFLDIRSPGLGDTAMYLCATSRVGGAETQYFGPGTRLLVL.

The chain uses TRBV9 and TRBJ2-1; 9 bases fit TRBD1. This CDR3 region has 16 residues. Germline CDR1 SGDLS, CDR2 YYNGEE. The junction had 7 bases not matched to a gene; V was cut back by 0 bases and J by 6 bases. The CDR3 spells CASSVVGTGNFNEQFF. CDR3 coding DNA: TGTGCCAGCAGCGTAGTGGGGACAGGGAATTTCAATGAGCAGTTCTTC. Full variable domain (outside the CDR3, taken from reference TRBV9 and TRBJ2-1): DSGVTQTPKHLITATGQRVTLRCSPRSGDLSVYWYQQSLDQGLQFLIQYYNGEERAKGNILERFSAQQFPDLHSELNLSSLELGDSALYFCASSVVGTGNFNEQFFGPGTRLTVL.

The chain uses TRBV4-3 and TRBJ2-1, with TRBD2 matching over 7 bases. Germline V lookup: CDR1 LGHNA, CDR2 YSLEER. The CDR3 contains 18 residues. V trimming: 0 bases; J trimming: 2 bases; junction bases outside the gene matches: 10. CDR3 bases: TGCGCCAGCAGCCAAGAAAGCCCAATCGGACTAGCCTACAATGAGCAGTTCTTC. Amino acids: CASSQESPIGLAYNEQFF.

This clonotype was detected only a few times. This CDR3 reads CASTPFYNEQFF. CDR3 in DNA: TGTGCCAGCACACCCTTCTACAATGAGCAGTTCTTC. J is TRBJ2-1 and V is TRBV6-1; D not certain. V lost 7 bases and J lost 3, with 7 bases in between. The CDR3 has 12 amino acids. CDR1 and CDR2 from the germline V gene are MNHNS and SASEGT.

The rearrangement links TRBV29-1 to TRBJ2-7; D gene unclear. Trimming stripped 0 bases from V and 8 bases from J, with 17 bases between. The CDR3 runs to 14 residues. The germline V gene encodes CDR1 SQVTM and CDR2 ANQGSEA. The CDR3 coding sequence is TGCAGCGTTGAAGAGACGGAACACTTTGGCCAGCAGTACTTC. Protein: CSVEETEHFGQQYF.